A single sample gave rise to the 10 T cell receptor beta chains below, sequenced in a study of T cell responses to AZD1222 COVID-19 vaccine. Assay: immunoSEQ multiplex PCR; the TCRdb copy retains only in-frame clones and omits some. The sample lists about 120,000 clones, 91% seen once, with approximately 4.9% in the top ten. The material was peripheral blood, obtained on day 0 of AZD1222 vaccination. The source of these receptors is an adult in good health.

V and J are TRBV19 and TRBJ1-3; D call uncertain. Trimming shortened V by 7 bases and J by 2 bases, and 9 bases separated the two germline ends. The CDR3 runs to 13 residues. The V gene's germline CDR1 is LNHDA and CDR2 SQIVND (reference sequence). The chain's CDR3 is CASNPGAGNTIYF. The CDR3 nucleotides are TGTGCCAGTAATCCTGGTGCTGGAAACACCATATATTTT.

The V gene is TRBV19, the J gene TRBJ2-7; D is ambiguous. Trimming cost V 5 bases and J 7 bases, with 15 bases left between them. The CDR3 is 13 amino acids. Per germline, CDR1 LNHDA and CDR2 SQIVND (reference sequence). The CDR3 reads CASSFLTGEEQYF. The CDR3 coding sequence is TGTGCCAGTAGTTTCCTGACCGGAGAGGAGCAGTACTTC. Full variable domain (outside the CDR3, taken from reference TRBV19 and TRBJ2-7): DGGITQSPKYLFRKEGQNVTLSCEQNLNHDAMYWYRQDPGQGLRLIYYSQIVNDFQKGDIAEGYSVSREKKESFPLTVTSAQKNPTAFYLCASSFLTGEEQYFGPGTRLTVT.

The V gene is TRBV7-2, the J gene TRBJ1-2; D gene uncertain. V lost 5 bases and J 0 bases, leaving 13 bases between the germline ends. Germline CDR1 is SGHTA and CDR2 is FQGNSA. This CDR3 comprises 15 residues. The CDR3 reads CASSPFSGTNYGYTF. The CDR3 coding sequence is TGTGCCAGCAGCCCTTTTTCCGGCACTAACTATGGCTACACCTTC.

This clone was recorded once. The chain is built from TRBV7-3 and TRBJ2-7; 9 nucleotides align to TRBD1. CDR3 size: 15 residues. V shed 5 bases, J shed 0 bases, and the junction held 5 bases outside the gene matches. CDR1 is SGHTA and CDR2 is FQGTGA in the germline V gene. DNA of the CDR3: TGTGCCAGCAGCCCTGCGACAGGGGGCTCCTACGAGCAGTACTTC. This codes for CASSPATGGSYEQYF.

V is TRBV4-2 and J is TRBJ1-5; no reliable D call. CDR3 length equals 15 residues. CDR1 is LGHNA and CDR2 is YNFKEQ in the germline V gene. V shed 2 bases and J shed 0 bases, with 8 bases lying between them. CDR3 region: CASSQNRHSNQPQHF. As DNA, the CDR3 is TGTGCCAGCAGCCAAAACCGTCATAGCAATCAGCCCCAGCATTTT.

The rearrangement joins TRBV15 to TRBJ1-5, with 8 bases aligning to TRBD1. V lost 0 bases to trimming and J lost 7 bases; unmatched junction nucleotides: 5. The CDR3 length is 15 residues. Germline loops: CDR1 LNHNV, CDR2 YYDKDF (reference sequence). CDR3 nucleotides: TGTGCCACCAGCAGAGATTCAGGGGGCGAGCAGCCCCAGCATTTT. As protein: CATSRDSGGEQPQHF.

The chain has TRBV7-9 and TRBJ2-3; 7 bases align to TRBD1. The germline CDR1 and CDR2 sequences are SEHNR and FQNEAQ (reference sequence). This CDR3 has 15 amino acids. After removal of 5 bases from V and 1 base from J, the junction contained 6 bases not matched to a gene. Here the CDR3 DNA reads TGTGCCAGCAGCCCCCTTGACAGGGGCACAGATACGCAGTATTTT. This gives the protein CASSPLDRGTDTQYF.

The V gene is TRBV2, the J gene TRBJ2-2, with TRBD2 as a possible D gene (6 bases). The CDR3 length is 15 residues. The germline V and J ends were trimmed by 0 bases and 6 bases, with 11 bases remaining between them. Germline CDR1 and CDR2: SNHLY and FYNNEI. The CDR3 coding sequence is TGTGCCAGCAGTGAAGCGGGGAGGAGATCCGGGGAGCTGTTTTTT. This sequence encodes CASSEAGRRSGELFF. Variable domain in full (rest from reference TRBV2 and TRBJ2-2): EPEVTQTPSHQVTQMGQEVILRCVPISNHLYFYWYRQILGQKVEFLVSFYNNEISEKSEIFDDQFSVERPDGSNFTLKIRSTKLEDSAMYFCASSEAGRRSGELFFGEGSRLTVL.

This clone was seen just once. The CDR3 DNA follows: TGTGCCATCAGTGGGACGGATAATTCACCCCTCCACTTT. The encoded protein is CAISGTDNSPLHF. The rearrangement links TRBV10-3 to TRBJ1-6; D is undetermined. The CDR3 runs to 13 residues. Deletions cut 4 bases from V and 5 bases from J, with 6 bases between. CDR1 and CDR2 from the germline V gene are ENHRY and SYGVKD.

The table lists this clone with a count of one. J is TRBJ2-1 and V is TRBV7-2; 9 positions agree with TRBD1. V lost 3 bases to trimming and J lost 10 bases; unmatched junction nucleotides: 4. CDR1 and CDR2 from the germline V gene are SGHTA and FQGNSA. The CDR3 runs to 13 residues. The CDR3 DNA follows: TGTGCCAGCAGCTTGAACAGGGGGCGAGAGCAGTTCTTC. This encodes CASSLNRGREQFF. The variable domain in full, with the rest retrieved from reference TRBV7-2 and TRBJ2-1, is GAGVSQSPSNKVTEKGKDVELRCDPISGHTALYWYRQSLGQGLEFLIYFQGNSAPDKSGLPSDRFSAERTGGSVSTLTIQRTQQEDSAVYLCASSLNRGREQFFGPGTRLTVL.